A selection of T cell receptor beta chains follows, all from one sample in a study of blood T cells in healthy people across ages. TCRdb used MiXCR to reprocess the 5' RACE reads, holding one entry per CDR3 protein. The table shows approximately 810,000 distinct CDR3 sequences, with around 28% occurring only once. The source material was blood. The source of these receptors is an elderly woman in good health. CDR3s include the opening cysteine and the closing phenylalanine or tryptophan. The D gene is left open where the match is weak. Rows give clone size only sometimes, using once, few, many, or a class for an expanded clone.

CDR3 DNA,CDR3 protein,clone size,V gene,J gene,D gene
TGTGCCAGCAGCCATTTCGAGGGGGACAGTCAGCCCCAGCATTTT,CASSHFEGDSQPQHF,NA,TRBV7-2,TRBJ1-5,TRBD1
TGTGCCTGGAGTGCCGGGACAGGGGTCTATGGCTACACCTTC,CAWSAGTGVYGYTF,few,TRBV30,TRBJ1-2,TRBD1
TGTGCCAGCAGATATGCCGGAGGGCCGACAGATACGCAGTATTTT,CASRYAGGPTDTQYF,few,TRBV5-6,TRBJ2-3,NA
TGCGCCAGCAGCCAAGATGTGGCTAGCTTGAATGAGCAGTTCTTC,CASSQDVASLNEQFF,many,TRBV4-3,TRBJ2-1,NA
TGCAGTGCTTTCGGACAGGGGGCCTACAATGAGCAGTTCTTC,CSAFGQGAYNEQFF,many,TRBV20-1,TRBJ2-1,TRBD1
TGCAGCGTTCACGGACAGGGACGCTACGAGCAGTACTTC,CSVHGQGRYEQYF,many,TRBV29-1,TRBJ2-7,TRBD1
TGTGCCATTAATACCGGGACAGGGAGCGGAAGGCAGTACTTC,CAINTGTGSGRQYF,many,TRBV6-2/TRBV6-3,TRBJ2-7,TRBD1
TGCAGTGCTAGAGACACGACTAGCGGGGGGGAAGAGACCCAGTACTTC,CSARDTTSGGEETQYF,many,TRBV20-1,TRBJ2-5,TRBD2
TGCAGTACTAGAGATCGGGGAGCGCACTCGGGGGAGACCCAGTACTTC,CSTRDRGAHSGETQYF,NA,TRBV20-1,TRBJ2-5,NA
TGTGCCAGCACTTCCACCCCCAAGTCCCACGAGCAGTACTTC,CASTSTPKSHEQYF,many,TRBV11-2,TRBJ2-7,NA
TGTGCCAGCAGTGAAGCGGGGGGGGATGGCAATCAGCCCCAGCATTTT,CASSEAGGDGNQPQHF,NA,TRBV6-1,TRBJ1-5,NA
TGTGCCAGCAGCTTAATAGACAATCAGCCCCAGCATTTT,CASSLIDNQPQHF,NA,TRBV7-2,TRBJ1-5,NA
TGTGCCAGCAGCTTGGCTCGTCCCTACGAGCAGTACTTC,CASSLARPYEQYF,many,TRBV5-6,TRBJ2-7,NA
TGCGCCAGCAGCTTCGGACTAGGGGGAAGGAATGAGCAGTTCTTC,CASSFGLGGRNEQFF,NA,TRBV5-1,TRBJ2-1,NA
TGTGCCAGCAGTCCGGGAGGGTTGAACACTGGAGCTTTCTTT,CASSPGGLNTGAFF,once,TRBV12-3/TRBV12-4,TRBJ1-1,NA
TGCAGTGCTAGGGTAGCGGAGGCAGGCACAGATACGCAGTATTTT,CSARVAEAGTDTQYF,NA,TRBV20-1,TRBJ2-3,NA
TGTGCCAGCAGCGGAGACAGGATCTCTTCCTACGAGCAGTACTTC,CASSGDRISSYEQYF,NA,TRBV7-2,TRBJ2-7,NA
TGTGCCAGCAGCTTAGAATCCTCACCCCTCCACTTT,CASSLESSPLHF,many,TRBV7-9,TRBJ1-6,NA
TGCGCCAGCAGCCAAGGAGGGAACAGGGAGGGCGATGGCTACACCTTC,CASSQGGNREGDGYTF,NA,TRBV4-3,TRBJ1-2,NA
TGTGCCAGCAGCCAAGAGTTATATAATTCACCCCTCCACTTT,CASSQELYNSPLHF,NA,TRBV14,TRBJ1-6,NA
TGTGCCAGCAGCTTAGATCAGACTAGCGGGGTATCTTCCTACAATGAGCAGTTCTTC,CASSLDQTSGVSSYNEQFF,few,TRBV11-2,TRBJ2-1,TRBD2
TGTGCCAGCAGTGCCTCGGGACGGAATAATTCACCCCTCCACTTT,CASSASGRNNSPLHF,NA,TRBV12-3/TRBV12-4,TRBJ1-6,NA
TGTGCCAGCAGTGAATGGGGACTTCGGGATGAGCAGGTCTTC,CASSEWGLRDEQVF,NA,TRBV2,TRBJ2-1,NA
TGTGCCAGCAGTTTATCCTTGGCTCTTGGCTATGGCTACACCTTC,CASSLSLALGYGYTF,many,TRBV27,TRBJ1-2,NA
TGCAGTGCTAGAGATTCACCGGGGACTGAAGCTTTCTTT,CSARDSPGTEAFF,few,TRBV20-1,TRBJ1-1,NA
TGTGCCAGCAGTTGCGGGATCCCCGTGGGAGAGCAGTTCTTC,CASSCGIPVGEQFF,few,TRBV12-3/TRBV12-4,TRBJ2-1,NA
TGTGCCAGCTCACCTACCGGGACACTTGACTATGGCTACACCTTC,CASSPTGTLDYGYTF,many,TRBV18,TRBJ1-2,NA
TGTGCCAGCAGCTTCGGGGTGAGATCACCCCTCCACTTT,CASSFGVRSPLHF,NA,TRBV7-2,TRBJ1-6,NA
TGCGCCAGCAGCCAAAGACTGCCAAGCAGCGATGGCTACACCTTC,CASSQRLPSSDGYTF,NA,TRBV4-1,TRBJ1-2,NA
TGCGCCAGTGAGGGACGCCCGAACTCCTACGAGCAGTACTTC,CASEGRPNSYEQYF,once,TRBV5-1,TRBJ2-7,NA
TGTGCCAGCAGTGAAAGCTGGGCTAGGGGGGGGAATGAGCAGTTCTTC,CASSESWARGGNEQFF,NA,TRBV2,TRBJ2-1,NA
TGTGCCAGCAGCCACACCGGGACACTGGCGACCCAGTACTTC,CASSHTGTLATQYF,many,TRBV12-3/TRBV12-4,TRBJ2-5,NA
TGTGCCAGCAGTCCCCGCCCGGGCCGAGATCAGCCCCAGCATTTT,CASSPRPGRDQPQHF,NA,TRBV27,TRBJ1-5,NA
TGCGCCAGCAGCTTGGGGGGACAGGGTTATAATTCACCCCTCCACTTT,CASSLGGQGYNSPLHF,NA,TRBV5-1,TRBJ1-6,TRBD1
TGTGCCATCAGCACCTACACTGAAGCTTTCTTT,CAISTYTEAFF,few,TRBV28,TRBJ1-1,NA
TGTGCCAGCAGCCTTAGCGGCTTCACAGATACGCAGTATTTT,CASSLSGFTDTQYF,many,TRBV7-9,TRBJ2-3,NA
TGCGCCAGCAGCTTGGAAGGGGATCTCTACAATGAGCAGTTCTTC,CASSLEGDLYNEQFF,many,TRBV5-1,TRBJ2-1,NA
TGTGCCAGCAGCTTAAGAGGGAAGGGTGCCCTACCGACTAACTATGGCTACACCTTC,CASSLRGKGALPTNYGYTF,NA,TRBV7-2,TRBJ1-2,NA
TGTGCCAGCTCTTCCGGGACAGGGAGCACTGAAGCTTTCTTT,CASSSGTGSTEAFF,few,TRBV18,TRBJ1-1,TRBD1
TGTGCCAGCAGCTTAGAAGGAAATACGCAGTATTTT,CASSLEGNTQYF,many,TRBV7-2,TRBJ2-3,NA
TGTGCCAGCTCACGAAGCAGGGACACTGAAGCTTTCTTT,CASSRSRDTEAFF,NA,TRBV6-2/TRBV6-3,TRBJ1-1,NA
TGTGCCAGCAGCTTAGCGCACCGCTCCTACAATGAGCAGTTCTTC,CASSLAHRSYNEQFF,many,TRBV5-6,TRBJ2-1,NA
TGTGCCAGCAGCCAGGACTTAAACACCGGGGAGCGGTTTTTT,CASSQDLNTGERFF,NA,TRBV6-2/TRBV6-3,TRBJ2-2,NA
TGTGCCAGCAGCGTAGGCTCCCTTACCGACAGGGGAAGAGAGCAGTTCTTC,CASSVGSLTDRGREQFF,NA,TRBV9,TRBJ2-1,TRBD1
TGTGCCAGCAGCCCGGAGGGGGAAGAGACCCAGTACTTC,CASSPEGEETQYF,many,TRBV7-9,TRBJ2-5,NA
TGCAGTGCCTTCCACCTAAATCAGCCCCAGCATTTT,CSAFHLNQPQHF,many,TRBV20-1,TRBJ1-5,NA
TGTGCCAGTAGAAAACAGAGTAGCTCCTACAATGAGCAGTTCTTC,CASRKQSSSYNEQFF,few,TRBV19,TRBJ2-1,NA
TGTGCCAGCAGCTTAGCACAGGGAAACACAGATACGCAGTATTTT,CASSLAQGNTDTQYF,many,TRBV7-9,TRBJ2-3,NA
TGTGCCAGCACTTTCAAAGGAGGGGGCTGGGGTGGCTACACCTTC,CASTFKGGGWGGYTF,few,TRBV7-2,TRBJ1-2,TRBD1
TGCGCCAGCCTGACAGGGAGGAAGGACACTGAAGCTTTCTTT,CASLTGRKDTEAFF,NA,TRBV10-1,TRBJ1-1,TRBD1
TGTGCCAGCAGCTGGGACCGGGTTACTGGCTACACCTTC,CASSWDRVTGYTF,few,TRBV6-2/TRBV6-3,TRBJ1-2,NA
TGTGCCAGCAGTCGGAACAGGGGTCCAGATGCGCAGTATTTT,CASSRNRGPDAQYF,NA,TRBV28,TRBJ2-3,TRBD1
TGTGCCAGCAGCGTAGTTCCCGACAGGCCGGGGGAAGCTTTGTTT,CASSVVPDRPGEALF,NA,TRBV9,TRBJ1-1,NA
TGTGCCAGCAGGAAAACAGGGAGAAAGGATGAAGCTTTCTTT,CASRKTGRKDEAFF,many,TRBV6-6,TRBJ1-1,NA
TGTGCCAGCAGAACCGGACAGCCCTACGAGCAGTACTTC,CASRTGQPYEQYF,many,TRBV28,TRBJ2-7,NA
TGTGCCAGCAGATCCACAGGGACTAACTATGGCTACACCTTC,CASRSTGTNYGYTF,many,TRBV7-2,TRBJ1-2,NA
TGTGCCAGTAGTGGAAACAGGGATAACTATGGCTACACCTTC,CASSGNRDNYGYTF,NA,TRBV19,TRBJ1-2,NA
TGCGCCAGCAGACAAGGGGGGGCGGCCTACAATGAGCAGTTCTTC,CASRQGGAAYNEQFF,NA,TRBV4-1,TRBJ2-1,NA